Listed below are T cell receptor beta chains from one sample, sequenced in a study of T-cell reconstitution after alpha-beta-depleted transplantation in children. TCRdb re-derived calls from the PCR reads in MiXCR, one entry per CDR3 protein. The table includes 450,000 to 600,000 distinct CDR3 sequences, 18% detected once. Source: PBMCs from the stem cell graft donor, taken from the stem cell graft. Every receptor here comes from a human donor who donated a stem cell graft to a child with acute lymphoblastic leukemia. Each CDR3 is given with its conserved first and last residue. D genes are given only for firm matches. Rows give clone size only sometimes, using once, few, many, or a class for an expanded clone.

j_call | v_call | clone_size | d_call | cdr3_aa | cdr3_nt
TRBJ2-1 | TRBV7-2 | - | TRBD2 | CASSLGFSGIQFF | TGTGCCAGCAGCTTAGGGTTTAGCGGGATACAGTTCTTC
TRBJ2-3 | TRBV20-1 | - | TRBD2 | CSARDGGEPTDTQYF | TGCAGTGCTAGAGATGGGGGGGAGCCAACAGATACGCAGTATTTT
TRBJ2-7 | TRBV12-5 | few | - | CASGQGLSYEQYF | TGTGCTAGTGGTCAGGGACTTTCCTACGAGCAGTACTTC
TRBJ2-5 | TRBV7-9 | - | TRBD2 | CASSLARGGSETQYF | TGTGCCAGCAGCTTAGCCCGAGGCGGGAGTGAGACCCAGTACTTC
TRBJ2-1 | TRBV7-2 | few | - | CASSLGSGYNEQFF | TGTGCCAGCAGCTTAGGTAGCGGATACAATGAGCAGTTCTTC
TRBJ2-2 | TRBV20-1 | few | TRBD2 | CSARDVIAGVSRELFF | TGCAGTGCTAGAGATGTGATAGCGGGAGTCAGCAGGGAGCTGTTTTTT
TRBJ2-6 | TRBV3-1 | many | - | CASSQEGTGANVLTF | TGTGCCAGCAGCCAGGAGGGAACAGGGGCCAACGTCCTGACTTTC
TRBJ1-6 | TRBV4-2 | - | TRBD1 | CASSQRTGIQSPLHF | TGTGCCAGCAGCCAAAGGACAGGGATACAATCACCCCTCCACTTT
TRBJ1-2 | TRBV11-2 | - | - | CASSPYYDSNYGYTF | TGTGCCAGCAGTCCCTACTACGACAGCAACTATGGCTACACCTTC
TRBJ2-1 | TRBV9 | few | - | CASSVGRDNEQFF | TGTGCCAGCAGCGTAGGCCGGGACAATGAGCAGTTCTTC
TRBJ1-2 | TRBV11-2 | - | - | CASSFPMGSYGYTF | TGTGCCAGCAGCTTTCCCATGGGGAGCTATGGCTACACCTTC
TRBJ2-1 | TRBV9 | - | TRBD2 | CASSVGPGGLYNEQFF | TGTGCCAGCAGCGTAGGCCCGGGGGGACTCTACAATGAGCAGTTCTTC
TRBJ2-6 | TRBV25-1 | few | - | CASRDQLSGANVLTF | TGTGCCAGCAGGGATCAACTCTCTGGGGCCAACGTCCTGACTTTC
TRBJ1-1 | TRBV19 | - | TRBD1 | CASSISAGRGQTTEAFF | TGTGCCAGTAGTATCTCCGCAGGGAGGGGGCAGACCACTGAAGCTTTCTTT
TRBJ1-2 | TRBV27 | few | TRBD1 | CASSSGQGYGYGYTF | TGTGCCAGCAGTTCTGGACAGGGGTATGGCTATGGCTACACCTTC
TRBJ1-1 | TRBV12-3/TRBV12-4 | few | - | CASSPRPRWNTEAFF | TGTGCCAGCAGTCCGCGCCCCCGGTGGAACACTGAAGCTTTCTTT
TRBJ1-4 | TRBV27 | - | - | CASSLTGPNEKLFF | TGTGCCAGCAGCTTAACAGGGCCTAATGAAAAACTGTTTTTT
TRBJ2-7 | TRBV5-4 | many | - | CASSLDGSSYEQYF | TGTGCCAGCAGCTTGGACGGGAGCTCCTACGAGCAGTACTTC
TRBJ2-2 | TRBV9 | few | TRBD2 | CASTTEGRGVGTGELFF | TGTGCCAGCACTACGGAGGGGAGGGGAGTTGGCACCGGGGAGCTGTTTTTT
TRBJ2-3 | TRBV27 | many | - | CASSLRFTDTQYF | TGTGCCAGCAGTTTACGGTTCACAGATACGCAGTATTTT
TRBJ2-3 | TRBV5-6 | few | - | CASSPGPLQETSTDTQYF | TGTGCCAGCAGCCCCGGCCCCCTACAGGAGACTAGCACAGATACGCAGTATTTT
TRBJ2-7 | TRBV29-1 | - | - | CSALQPSYEQYF | TGCAGCGCCTTACAGCCCAGCTACGAGCAGTACTTC
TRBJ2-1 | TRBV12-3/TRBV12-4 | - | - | CASSPTVSSYNEQFF | TGTGCCAGCAGTCCGACAGTCAGCTCCTACAATGAGCAGTTCTTC
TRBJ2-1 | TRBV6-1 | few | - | CASRAGTYNEQFF | TGTGCCAGCAGGGCCGGGACTTACAATGAGCAGTTCTTC
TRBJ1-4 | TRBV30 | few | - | CAWSVGVINEKLFF | TGTGCCTGGAGTGTTGGGGTTATTAATGAAAAACTGTTTTTT
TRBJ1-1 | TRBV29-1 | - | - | CSVDEGGNTEAFF | TGCAGCGTTGATGAGGGTGGGAACACTGAAGCTTTCTTT
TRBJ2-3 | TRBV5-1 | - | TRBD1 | CASSNGDRGNTDTQYF | TGCGCCAGCAGCAACGGGGACAGGGGGAACACAGATACGCAGTATTTT
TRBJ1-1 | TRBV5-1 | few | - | CASSFQDRLNTEAFF | TGCGCCAGCAGCTTTCAAGACAGGCTGAACACTGAAGCTTTCTTT
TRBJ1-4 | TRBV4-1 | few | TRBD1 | CATGRTGRNEKLFF | TGCGCCACCGGAAGGACAGGGAGGAACGAAAAACTGTTTTTT
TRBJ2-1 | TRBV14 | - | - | CASSQGRDLPHDEQFF | TGTGCCAGCAGCCAAGGCCGGGACCTCCCCCACGATGAGCAGTTCTTC